This TCR beta chain emerged from a study of blood T cell repertoires in COVID-19. CDR1 SGHTA and CDR2 FQGNSA come from the germline V gene. There are 15 residues in the CDR3. V shed 0 bases, J shed 1 base, and the junction held 1 base outside the gene matches. Methods used by the authors: Cell counts per sample came from amplifying reference gene primers. The method was immunoSEQ multiplex PCR; TCRdb's version includes in-frame clones alone and lacks a portion of them. Clonal size and the V and J genes are those of that table, whereas D and trimming came from the DNA. This table has 300,000 to 400,000 clones, about 90% appearing once.

What was sequenced was peripheral blood. The chain couples TRBV7-2 to TRBJ2-3, with 7 bases aligning to TRBD2. The TCR sequence derives from a woman between 65 and 79 years old with COVID-19, enrolled during active disease. CDR3 in DNA: TGTGCCAGCAGCTTAGCGCGGGAGCGCACAGATACGCAGTATTTT. Residues: CASSLARERTDTQYF.